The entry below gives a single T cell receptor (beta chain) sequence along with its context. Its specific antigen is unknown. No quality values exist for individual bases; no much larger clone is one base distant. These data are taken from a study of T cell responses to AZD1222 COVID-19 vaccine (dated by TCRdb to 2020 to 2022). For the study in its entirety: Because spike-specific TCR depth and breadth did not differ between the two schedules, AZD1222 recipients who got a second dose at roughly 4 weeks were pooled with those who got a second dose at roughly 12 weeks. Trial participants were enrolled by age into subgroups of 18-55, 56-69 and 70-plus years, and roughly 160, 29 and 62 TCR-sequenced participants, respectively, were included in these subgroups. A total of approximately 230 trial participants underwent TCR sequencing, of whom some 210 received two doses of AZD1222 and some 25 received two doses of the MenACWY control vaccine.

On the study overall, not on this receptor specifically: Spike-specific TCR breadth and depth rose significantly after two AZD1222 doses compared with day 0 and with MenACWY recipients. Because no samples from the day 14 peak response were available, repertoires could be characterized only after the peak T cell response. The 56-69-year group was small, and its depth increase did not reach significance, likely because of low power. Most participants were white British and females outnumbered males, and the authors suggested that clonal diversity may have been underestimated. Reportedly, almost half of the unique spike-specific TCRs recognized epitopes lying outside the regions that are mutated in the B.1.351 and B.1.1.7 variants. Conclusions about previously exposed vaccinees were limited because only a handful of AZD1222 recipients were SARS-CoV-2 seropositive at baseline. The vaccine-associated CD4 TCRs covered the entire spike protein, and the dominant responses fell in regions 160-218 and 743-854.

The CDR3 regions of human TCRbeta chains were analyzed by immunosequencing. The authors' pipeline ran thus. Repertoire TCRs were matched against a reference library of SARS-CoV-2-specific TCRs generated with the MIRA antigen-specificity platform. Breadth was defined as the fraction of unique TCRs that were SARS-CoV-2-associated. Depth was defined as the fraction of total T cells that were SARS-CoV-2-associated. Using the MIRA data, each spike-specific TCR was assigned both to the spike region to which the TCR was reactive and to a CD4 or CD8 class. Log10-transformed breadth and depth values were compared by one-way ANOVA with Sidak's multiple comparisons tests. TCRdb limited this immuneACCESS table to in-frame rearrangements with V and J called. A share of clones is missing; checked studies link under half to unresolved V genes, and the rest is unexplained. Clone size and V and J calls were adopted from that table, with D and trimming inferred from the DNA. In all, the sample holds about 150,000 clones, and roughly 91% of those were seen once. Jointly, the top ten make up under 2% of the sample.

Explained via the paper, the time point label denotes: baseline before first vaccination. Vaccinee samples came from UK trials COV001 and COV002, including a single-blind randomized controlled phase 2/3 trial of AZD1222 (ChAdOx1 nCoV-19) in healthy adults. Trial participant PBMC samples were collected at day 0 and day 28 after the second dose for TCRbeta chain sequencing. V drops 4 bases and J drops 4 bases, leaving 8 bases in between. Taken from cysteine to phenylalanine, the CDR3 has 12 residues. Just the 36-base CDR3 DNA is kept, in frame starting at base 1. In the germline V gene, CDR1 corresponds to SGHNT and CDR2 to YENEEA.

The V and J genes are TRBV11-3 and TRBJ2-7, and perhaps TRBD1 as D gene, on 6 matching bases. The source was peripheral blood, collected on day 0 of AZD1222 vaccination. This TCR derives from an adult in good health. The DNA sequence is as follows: TGTGCCAGCAGCTCGGACAGTTACGAGCAGTACTTC. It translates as CASSSDSYEQYF.